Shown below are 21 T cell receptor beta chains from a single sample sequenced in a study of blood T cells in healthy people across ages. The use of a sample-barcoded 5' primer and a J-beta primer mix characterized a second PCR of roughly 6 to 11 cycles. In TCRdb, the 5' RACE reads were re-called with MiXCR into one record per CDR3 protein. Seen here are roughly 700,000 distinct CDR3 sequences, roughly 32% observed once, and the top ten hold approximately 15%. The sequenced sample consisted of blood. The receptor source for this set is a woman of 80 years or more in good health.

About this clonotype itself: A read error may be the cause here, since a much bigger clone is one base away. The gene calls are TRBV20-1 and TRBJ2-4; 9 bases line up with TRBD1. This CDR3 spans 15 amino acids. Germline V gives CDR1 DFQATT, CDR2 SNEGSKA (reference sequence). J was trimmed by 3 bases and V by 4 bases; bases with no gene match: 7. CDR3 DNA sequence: TGCAGTGCTATCGGGACAGGGATAGGCAAAAACATTCAGTACTTC. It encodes CSAIGTGIGKNIQYF.

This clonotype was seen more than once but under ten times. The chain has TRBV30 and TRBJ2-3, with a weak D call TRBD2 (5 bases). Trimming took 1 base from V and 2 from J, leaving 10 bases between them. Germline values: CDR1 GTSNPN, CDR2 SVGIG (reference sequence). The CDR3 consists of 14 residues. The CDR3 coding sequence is TGTGCCTGGAGTGCAAGCGGCTTCACAGATACGCAGTATTTT. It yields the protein CAWSASGFTDTQYF. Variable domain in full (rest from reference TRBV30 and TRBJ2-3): SQTIHQWPATLVQPVGSPLSLECTVEGTSNPNLYWYRQAAGRGLQLLFYSVGIGQISSEVPQNLSASRPQDRQFILSSKKLLLSDSGFYLCAWSASGFTDTQYFGPGTRLTVL.

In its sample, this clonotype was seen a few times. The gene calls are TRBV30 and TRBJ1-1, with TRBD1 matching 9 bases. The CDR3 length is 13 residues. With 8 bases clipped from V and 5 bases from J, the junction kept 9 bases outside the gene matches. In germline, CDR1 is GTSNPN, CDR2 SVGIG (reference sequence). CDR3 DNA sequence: TGTGCCCGTACCCGGGACAGGGCGACTGAAGCTTTCTTT. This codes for CARTRDRATEAFF.

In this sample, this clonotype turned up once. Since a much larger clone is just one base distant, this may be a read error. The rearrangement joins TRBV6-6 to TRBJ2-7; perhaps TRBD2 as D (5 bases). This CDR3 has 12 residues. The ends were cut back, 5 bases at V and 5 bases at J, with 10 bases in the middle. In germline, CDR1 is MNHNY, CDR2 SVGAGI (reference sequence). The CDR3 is CASSHEGNEQYF. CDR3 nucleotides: TGTGCCAGCAGTCACGAGGGAAACGAGCAGTACTTC.

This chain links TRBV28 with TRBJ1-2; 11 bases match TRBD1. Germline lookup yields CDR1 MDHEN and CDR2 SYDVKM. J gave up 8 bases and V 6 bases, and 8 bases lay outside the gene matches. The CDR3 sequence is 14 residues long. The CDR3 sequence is CASRPRTGGYGYTF. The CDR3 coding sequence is TGTGCCAGCAGGCCACGGACAGGGGGCTACGGCTACACCTTC.

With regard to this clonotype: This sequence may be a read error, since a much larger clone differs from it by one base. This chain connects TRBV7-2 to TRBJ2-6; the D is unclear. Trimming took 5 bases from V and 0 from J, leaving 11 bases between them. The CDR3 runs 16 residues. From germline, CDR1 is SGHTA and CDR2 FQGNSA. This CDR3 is CASSPLGNSGANVLTF. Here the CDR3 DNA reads TGTGCCAGCAGCCCTCTGGGCAACTCTGGGGCCAACGTCCTGACTTTC. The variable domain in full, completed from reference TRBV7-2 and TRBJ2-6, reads GAGVSQSPSNKVTEKGKDVELRCDPISGHTALYWYRQSLGQGLEFLIYFQGNSAPDKSGLPSDRFSAERTGGSVSTLTIQRTQQEDSAVYLCASSPLGNSGANVLTFGAGSRLTVL.

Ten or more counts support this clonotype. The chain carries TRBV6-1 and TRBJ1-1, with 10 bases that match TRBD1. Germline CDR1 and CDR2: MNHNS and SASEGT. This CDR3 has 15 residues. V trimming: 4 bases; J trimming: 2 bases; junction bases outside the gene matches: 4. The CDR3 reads CASSAGQGPNTEAFF. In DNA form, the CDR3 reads TGTGCCAGCAGTGCGGGACAGGGGCCCAACACTGAAGCTTTCTTT.

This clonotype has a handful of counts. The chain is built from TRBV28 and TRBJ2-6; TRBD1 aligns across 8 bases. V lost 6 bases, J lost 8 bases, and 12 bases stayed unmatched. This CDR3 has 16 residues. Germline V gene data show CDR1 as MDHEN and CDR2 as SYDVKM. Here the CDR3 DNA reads TGTGCCAGCAGGGGGGACAGGAAGACAGGGACCAACGTCCTGACTTTC. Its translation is CASRGDRKTGTNVLTF.

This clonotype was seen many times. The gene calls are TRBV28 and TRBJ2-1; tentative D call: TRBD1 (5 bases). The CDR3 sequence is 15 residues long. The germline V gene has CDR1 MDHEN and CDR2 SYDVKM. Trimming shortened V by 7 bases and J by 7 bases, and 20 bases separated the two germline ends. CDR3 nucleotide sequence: TGTGCCAGCACCCCGGGTGGACGGACATGGAATGAGCAGTTCTTC. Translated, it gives CASTPGGRTWNEQFF.

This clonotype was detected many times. The CDR3 coding sequence is TGTGCCAGCAGCTGGTGGACTAGCGGGGGACAAGAGACCCAGTACTTC. Translation: CASSWWTSGGQETQYF. The chain recombines TRBV5-6 with TRBJ2-5; TRBD2 matches at 13 bases. Germline V gene data show CDR1 as SGHDT and CDR2 as YYEEEE. CDR3 length: 16 amino acids. Unmatched junction bases numbered 4, after V lost 3 bases and J lost 2 bases.

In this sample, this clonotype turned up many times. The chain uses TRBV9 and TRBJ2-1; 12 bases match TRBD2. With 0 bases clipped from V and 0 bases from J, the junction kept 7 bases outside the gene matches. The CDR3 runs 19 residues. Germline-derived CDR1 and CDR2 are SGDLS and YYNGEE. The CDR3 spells CASSVGSSGGVSSYNEQFF. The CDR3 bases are TGTGCCAGCAGCGTAGGTTCTAGCGGGGGGGTAAGCTCCTACAATGAGCAGTTCTTC. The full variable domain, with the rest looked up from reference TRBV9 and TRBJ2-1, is DSGVTQTPKHLITATGQRVTLRCSPRSGDLSVYWYQQSLDQGLQFLIQYYNGEERAKGNILERFSAQQFPDLHSELNLSSLELGDSALYFCASSVGSSGGVSSYNEQFFGPGTRLTVL.

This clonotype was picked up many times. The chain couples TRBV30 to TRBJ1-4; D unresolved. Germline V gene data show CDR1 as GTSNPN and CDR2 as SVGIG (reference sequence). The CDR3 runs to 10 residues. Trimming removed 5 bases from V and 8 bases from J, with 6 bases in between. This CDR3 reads CAWLGEKLFF. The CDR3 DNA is TGTGCCTGGCTTGGGGAAAAACTGTTTTTT. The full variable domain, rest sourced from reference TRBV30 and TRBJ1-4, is SQTIHQWPATLVQPVGSPLSLECTVEGTSNPNLYWYRQAAGRGLQLLFYSVGIGQISSEVPQNLSASRPQDRQFILSSKKLLLSDSGFYLCAWLGEKLFFGSGTQLSVL.

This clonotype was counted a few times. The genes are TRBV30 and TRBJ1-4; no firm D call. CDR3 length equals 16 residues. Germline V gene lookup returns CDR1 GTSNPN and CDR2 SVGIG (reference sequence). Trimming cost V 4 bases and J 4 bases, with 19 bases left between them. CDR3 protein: CAWTRVGRGVNEKLFF. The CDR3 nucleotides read TGTGCCTGGACTAGGGTAGGGCGCGGGGTTAATGAAAAACTGTTTTTT.

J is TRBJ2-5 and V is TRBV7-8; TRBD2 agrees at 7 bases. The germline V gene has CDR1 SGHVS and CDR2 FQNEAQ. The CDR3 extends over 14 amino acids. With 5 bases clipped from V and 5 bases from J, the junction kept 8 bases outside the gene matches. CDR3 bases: TGTGCCAGCAGCCAACGACTAGCAAGGGAGACCCAGTACTTC. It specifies CASSQRLARETQYF.

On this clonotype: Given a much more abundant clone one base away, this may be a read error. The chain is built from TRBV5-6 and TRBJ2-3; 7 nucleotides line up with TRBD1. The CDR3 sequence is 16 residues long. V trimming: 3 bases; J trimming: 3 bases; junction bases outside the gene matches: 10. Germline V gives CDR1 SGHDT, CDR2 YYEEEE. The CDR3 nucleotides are TGTGCCAGCAGCTCGCGTCGGGGACAGAAAACAGATACGCAGTATTTT. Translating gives CASSSRRGQKTDTQYF.

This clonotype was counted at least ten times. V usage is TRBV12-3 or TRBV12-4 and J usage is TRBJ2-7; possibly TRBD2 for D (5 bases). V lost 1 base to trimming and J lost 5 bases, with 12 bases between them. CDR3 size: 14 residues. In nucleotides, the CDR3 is TGTGCCAGCAGTTTAGGGCTCACAGCGGACGAGCAGTACTTC. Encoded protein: CASSLGLTADEQYF.

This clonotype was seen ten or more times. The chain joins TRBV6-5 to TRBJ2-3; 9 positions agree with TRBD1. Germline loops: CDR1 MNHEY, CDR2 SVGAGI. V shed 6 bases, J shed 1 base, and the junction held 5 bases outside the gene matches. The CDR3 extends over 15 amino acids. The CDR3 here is CASRETGGRTDTQYF. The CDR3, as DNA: TGTGCCAGCAGGGAGACAGGGGGTCGCACAGATACGCAGTATTTT.

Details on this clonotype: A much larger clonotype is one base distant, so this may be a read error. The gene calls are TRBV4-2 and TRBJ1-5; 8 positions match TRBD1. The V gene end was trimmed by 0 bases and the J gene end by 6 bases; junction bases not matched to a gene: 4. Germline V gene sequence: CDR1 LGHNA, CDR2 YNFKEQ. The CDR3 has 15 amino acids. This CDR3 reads CASSQDHRGCQPQHF. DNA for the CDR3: TGTGCCAGCAGCCAAGACCACAGGGGGTGTCAGCCCCAGCATTTT.

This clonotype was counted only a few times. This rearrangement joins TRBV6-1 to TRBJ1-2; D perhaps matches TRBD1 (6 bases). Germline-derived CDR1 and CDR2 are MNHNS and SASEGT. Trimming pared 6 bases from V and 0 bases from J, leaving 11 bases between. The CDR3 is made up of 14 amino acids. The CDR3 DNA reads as TGTGCCAGCAGCGTACAGGGACCTAACTATGGCTACACCTTC. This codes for CASSVQGPNYGYTF.

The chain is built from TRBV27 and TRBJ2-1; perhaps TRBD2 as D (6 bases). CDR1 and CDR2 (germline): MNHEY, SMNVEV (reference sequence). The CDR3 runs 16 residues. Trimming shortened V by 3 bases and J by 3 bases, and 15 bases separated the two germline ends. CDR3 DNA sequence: TGTGCCAGCAGTTTCGACCTAGCGAGCGGCTACAATGAGCAGTTCTTC. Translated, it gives CASSFDLASGYNEQFF.

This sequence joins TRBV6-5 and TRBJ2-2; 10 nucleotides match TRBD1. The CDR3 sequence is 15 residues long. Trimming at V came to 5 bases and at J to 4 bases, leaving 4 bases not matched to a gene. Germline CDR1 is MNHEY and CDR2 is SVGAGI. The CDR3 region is CASSDRTGGTGELFF. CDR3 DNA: TGTGCCAGCAGTGACAGGACAGGGGGCACCGGGGAGCTGTTTTTT.